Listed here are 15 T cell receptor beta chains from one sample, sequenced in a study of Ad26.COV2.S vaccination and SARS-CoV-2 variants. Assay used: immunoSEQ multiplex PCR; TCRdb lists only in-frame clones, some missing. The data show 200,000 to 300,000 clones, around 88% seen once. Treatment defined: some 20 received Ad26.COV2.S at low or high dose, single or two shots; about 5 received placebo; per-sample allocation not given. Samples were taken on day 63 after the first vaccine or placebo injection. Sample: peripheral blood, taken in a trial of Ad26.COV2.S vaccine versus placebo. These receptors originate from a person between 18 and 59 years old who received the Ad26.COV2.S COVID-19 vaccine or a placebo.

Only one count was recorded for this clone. CDR3 DNA: TGTGCCAGCAGCCCAGGACAGGGGAGCTGGGAGCAGTACTTC. Its protein is CASSPGQGSWEQYF. The V call is TRBV7-8, the J call TRBJ2-7; 9 bases line up with TRBD1. The V gene end was trimmed by 5 bases and the J gene end by 7 bases; junction bases not matched to a gene: 9. Germline-derived CDR1 and CDR2 are SGHVS and FQNEAQ. The CDR3 is 14 amino acids.

For the CDR3, the DNA is TGTGCCAGCAGCCCTAGCGGGGGTGGTACCTACGAGCAGTACTTC. Translating it yields CASSPSGGGTYEQYF. The V and J genes are TRBV7-9 and TRBJ2-7; 10 bases map to TRBD2. The CDR3 totals 15 residues. CDR1 and CDR2 from the germline V gene are SEHNR and FQNEAQ (reference sequence). V was clipped by 5 bases and J by 2 bases; unmatched bases: 6.

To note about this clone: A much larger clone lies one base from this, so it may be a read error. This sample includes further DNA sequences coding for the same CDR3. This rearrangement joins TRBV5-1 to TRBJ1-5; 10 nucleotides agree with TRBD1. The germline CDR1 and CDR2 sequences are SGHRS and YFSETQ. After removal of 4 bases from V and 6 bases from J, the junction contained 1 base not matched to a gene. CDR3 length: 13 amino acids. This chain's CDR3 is CASSRTGGQPQHF. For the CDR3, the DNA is TGCGCCAGCAGCAGGACAGGGGGTCAGCCCCAGCATTTT.

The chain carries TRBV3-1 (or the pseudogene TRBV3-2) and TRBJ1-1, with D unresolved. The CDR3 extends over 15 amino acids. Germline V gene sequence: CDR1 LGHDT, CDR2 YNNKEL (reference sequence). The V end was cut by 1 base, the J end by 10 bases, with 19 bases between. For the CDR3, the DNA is TGTGCCAGCAGCCAAGCCGGGCCAGACATCACGAGAGCTTTCTTT. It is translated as CASSQAGPDITRAFF.

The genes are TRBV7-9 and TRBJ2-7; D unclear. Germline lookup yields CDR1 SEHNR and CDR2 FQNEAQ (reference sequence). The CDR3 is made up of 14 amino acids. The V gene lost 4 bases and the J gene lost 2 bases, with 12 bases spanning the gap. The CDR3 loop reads CASSSSAKPYEQYV. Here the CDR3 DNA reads TGTGCCAGCAGCTCCTCCGCCAAACCCTACGAGCAGTACGTC.

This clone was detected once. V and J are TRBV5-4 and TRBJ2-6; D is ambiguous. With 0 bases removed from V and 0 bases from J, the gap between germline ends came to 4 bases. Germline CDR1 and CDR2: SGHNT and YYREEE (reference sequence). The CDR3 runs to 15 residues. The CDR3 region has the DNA TGTGCCAGCAGCTTGGACTTCTCTGGGGCCAACGTCCTGACTTTC. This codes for CASSLDFSGANVLTF.

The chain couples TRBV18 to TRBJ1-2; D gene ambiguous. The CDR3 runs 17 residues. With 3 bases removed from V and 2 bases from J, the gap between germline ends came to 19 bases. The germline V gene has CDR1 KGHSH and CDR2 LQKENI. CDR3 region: CASSPPRHLSYNYGYTF. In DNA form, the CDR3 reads TGTGCCAGCTCACCCCCTAGACACCTATCATACAACTATGGCTACACCTTC. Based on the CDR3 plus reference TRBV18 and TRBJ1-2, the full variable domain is NAGVMQNPRHLVRRRGQEARLRCSPMKGHSHVYWYRQLPEEGLKFMVYLQKENIIDESGMPKERFSAEFPKEGPSILRIQQVVRGDSAAYFCASSPPRHLSYNYGYTFGSGTRLTVV.

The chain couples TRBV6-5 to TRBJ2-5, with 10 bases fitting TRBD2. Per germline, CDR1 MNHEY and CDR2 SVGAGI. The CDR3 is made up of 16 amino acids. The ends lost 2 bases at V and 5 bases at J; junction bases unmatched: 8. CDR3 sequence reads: CASSYIRTSGGETQYF. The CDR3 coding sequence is TGTGCCAGCAGTTACATAAGGACTAGCGGTGGGGAGACCCAGTACTTC.

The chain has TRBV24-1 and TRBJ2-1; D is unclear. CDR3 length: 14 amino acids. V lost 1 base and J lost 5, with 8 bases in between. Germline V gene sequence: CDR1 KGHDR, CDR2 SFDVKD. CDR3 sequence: CATSDFGPNNEQFF. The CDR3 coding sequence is TGTGCCACCAGTGATTTCGGGCCGAACAATGAGCAGTTCTTC.

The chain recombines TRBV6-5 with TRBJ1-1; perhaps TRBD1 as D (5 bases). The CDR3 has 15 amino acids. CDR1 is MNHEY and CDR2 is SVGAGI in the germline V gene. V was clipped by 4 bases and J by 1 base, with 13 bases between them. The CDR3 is CASSSRGGRNTEAFF. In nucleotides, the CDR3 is TGTGCCAGCAGTTCTCGTGGGGGGAGGAACACTGAAGCTTTCTTT.

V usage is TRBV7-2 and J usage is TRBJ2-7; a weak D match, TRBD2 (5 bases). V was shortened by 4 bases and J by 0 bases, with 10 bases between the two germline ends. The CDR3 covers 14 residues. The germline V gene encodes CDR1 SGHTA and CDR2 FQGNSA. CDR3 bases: TGTGCCAGCAGCTCGTCTAGCTACTCCTACGAGCAGTACGTC. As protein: CASSSSSYSYEQYV.

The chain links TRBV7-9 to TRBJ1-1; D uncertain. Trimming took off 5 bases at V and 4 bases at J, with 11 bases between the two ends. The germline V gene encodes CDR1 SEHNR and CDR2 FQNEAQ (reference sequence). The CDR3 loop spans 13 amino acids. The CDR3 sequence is CASSPQLGTEAFF. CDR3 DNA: TGTGCCAGCAGCCCCCAATTGGGCACTGAAGCTTTCTTT.

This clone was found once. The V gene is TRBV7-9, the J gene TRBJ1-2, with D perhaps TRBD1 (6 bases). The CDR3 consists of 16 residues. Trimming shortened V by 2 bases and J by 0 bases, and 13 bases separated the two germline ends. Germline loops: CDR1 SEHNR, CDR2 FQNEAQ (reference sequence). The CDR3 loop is CASSLSRQAANYGYTF. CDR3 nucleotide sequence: TGTGCCAGCAGCTTATCAAGACAGGCAGCTAACTATGGCTACACCTTC. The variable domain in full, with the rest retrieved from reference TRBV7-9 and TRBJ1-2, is DTGVSQNPRHKITKRGQNVTFRCDPISEHNRLYWYRQTLGQGPEFLTYFQNEAQLEKSRLLSDRFSAERPKGSFSTLEIQRTEQGDSAMYLCASSLSRQAANYGYTFGSGTRLTVV.

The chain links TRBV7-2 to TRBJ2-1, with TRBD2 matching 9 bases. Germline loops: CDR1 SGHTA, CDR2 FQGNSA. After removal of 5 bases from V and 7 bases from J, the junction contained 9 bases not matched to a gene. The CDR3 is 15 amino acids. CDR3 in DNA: TGTGCCAGCAGCCCCGGACTAGCGACGTGGAATGAGCAGTTCTTC. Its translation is CASSPGLATWNEQFF.

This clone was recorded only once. This chain's CDR3 is CASSPDSNTGELFF. CDR3 DNA sequence: TGTGCCAGCAGCCCCGACAGTAACACCGGGGAGCTGTTTTTT. The V and J genes are TRBV9 and TRBJ2-2, with D possibly being TRBD1 (5 bases). The CDR3 loop spans 14 amino acids. Germline V gives CDR1 SGDLS, CDR2 YYNGEE. The ends were cut back, 4 bases at V and 2 bases at J, with 9 bases in the middle.